These 3 T cell receptor beta chains originate from one sample sequenced in a study of beta chain features in type 1 diabetes (dated by TCRdb to about 2018). No antigen has been identified for these receptors. The paper as a whole reports these results and caveats: In all four CD4+ subsets, TCRB CDR3 length was moderately but significantly shorter in type 1 diabetes patients.

Library generation was performed with the immunoSEQ multiplex PCR assay. The High Capacity cDNA Reverse Transcription Kit was used to reverse transcribe all of the isolated RNA, meaning that expressed TCRB transcripts were what got sequenced. TCRdb provides this immuneACCESS table in a form limited to in-frame rearrangements. Some clones are lacking; in checked studies, under half of them reflect an unresolved V gene, and why the rest are absent is not known. For this sample the table gives hundreds of thousands of clones, of which roughly an eighth were detected only once. About 0.02% of the sample lies in the top ten. Sequencing was performed on naive CD4+ T cells from blood. What the cell subset or site label conveys for this sample: true naive CD4+ T cells. The receptors here all came from a man aged 18 to 29 with type 1 diabetes.

The chain has TRBV18 and TRBJ1-4, with a weak D call TRBD1 (6 bases). This CDR3 has 14 residues. Deletions cut 3 bases from V and 8 bases from J, with 13 bases between. Germline V gene sequence: CDR1 KGHSH, CDR2 LQKENI. For the CDR3, the DNA is TGTGCCAGCTCACCCCGCAGGGGAGGCGAAAAACTGTTTTTT. Translation: CASSPRRGGEKLFF.

As concerns this clone: Additional DNA sequences in this sample encode the identical CDR3. The chain combines TRBV9 with TRBJ1-3; D gene uncertain. V was trimmed by 0 bases and J by 2 bases, leaving 6 bases between them. This CDR3 has 14 residues. Germline V gene data show CDR1 as SGDLS and CDR2 as YYNGEE. CDR3 bases: TGTGCCAGCAGCGTAGGAGGTACTGGAAACACCATATATTTT. Translated: CASSVGGTGNTIYF. Based on the CDR3 plus reference TRBV9 and TRBJ1-3, the full variable domain is DSGVTQTPKHLITATGQRVTLRCSPRSGDLSVYWYQQSLDQGLQFLIQYYNGEERAKGNILERFSAQQFPDLHSELNLSSLELGDSALYFCASSVGGTGNTIYFGEGSWLTVV.

This chain links TRBV5-4 with TRBJ2-6; 7 bases are a match to TRBD1. CDR1 is SGHNT, CDR2 YYREEE, per germline (reference sequence). The trim removed 4 bases at V and 2 bases at J, leaving 3 bases unmatched. CDR3 size: 15 residues. CDR3 protein: CASSPTGAGANVLTF. The CDR3 DNA reads as TGTGCCAGCAGCCCAACAGGGGCTGGGGCCAACGTCCTGACTTTC. The whole variable domain, filled in from reference TRBV5-4 and TRBJ2-6, reads ETGVTQSPTHLIKTRGQQVTLRCSSQSGHNTVSWYQQALGQGPQFIFQYYREEENGRGNFPPRFSGLQFPNYSSELNVNALELDDSALYLCASSPTGAGANVLTFGAGSRLTVL.